The T cell receptor beta chain described here comes from a study of T cell responses to AZD1222 COVID-19 vaccine. Generated by immunoSEQ multiplex PCR, the TCRdb table keeps only in-frame clones and is missing some. This table holds fewer than 130,000 clones, around nine tenths found once. Findings and limits, study-wide: At baseline, just a handful of AZD1222 recipients tested seropositive.

The CDR3 totals 15 residues. V lost 1 base and J lost 3, with 11 bases in between. Germline V gene lookup returns CDR1 LNHDA and CDR2 SQIVND (reference sequence). This clone was detected ten times or more. What it binds is not known. Source: peripheral blood, taken 28 days after the second AZD1222 dose. The TCR was taken from an adult who received the AZD1222 COVID-19 vaccine. This chain uses TRBV19 with TRBJ2-3, with D possibly matching TRBD1 (5 bases). Here the CDR3 reads CASSIGGQVTDTQYF. CDR3 DNA sequence: TGTGCCAGTAGTATAGGGGGCCAAGTAACAGATACGCAGTATTTT.